This TCR beta chain was profiled in a study of blood T cell repertoires in COVID-19 (dated by TCRdb to between 2020 and 2021). With regard to the full study: Samples from collaborators originated in the United States, Italy and Spain and spanned both the acute and convalescent phases of COVID-19. The material from the prospective study consisted of cDNA or gDNA derived from T cells, B-cell-depleted T cells, or PBMCs. Deeply sampled blood TCRbeta repertoires from subjects exposed to, actively infected with, or recovered from COVID-19 were included in the dataset. The repertoires were released in a freely available public database meant as a resource for research on the immune response to SARS-CoV-2. Samples came from the ongoing ImmuneRACE study (first 160 participants) plus 1,254 subjects from 6 global collaborators. Nearly every sample came with metadata listing a de-identified subject ID, COVID-19 status, age in years and sex. HLA class I and class II types, where available, came from metadata supplied by the sample provider rather than from assay-based typing.

Participants in the prospective study were aged about 18 to 95 years, lived in about two dozen United States geographic areas, and enrolled through a virtual design. In the prospective study, participants were assigned to cohorts based on the clinical history participants reported in a screening survey and a study questionnaire. Recovered participants in ImmuneRACE Cohort 3 were defined as having two consecutive negative NP/OP PCR tests, clearance from a healthcare professional, or resolution of symptoms. In the prospective study, mobile phlebotomists collected whole blood, serum and a nasopharyngeal or oropharyngeal swab from each participant. Over an approximately 2-month period, participants in the prospective study had the option of providing additional blood draws and questionnaires. Before DNA extraction, blood samples from the prospective study were shipped at room temperature or frozen.

CDR1 and CDR2 are drawn from the germline V gene: MDHEN, SYDVKM. Spanning cysteine to phenylalanine, the CDR3 consists of 15 amino acids. Just CDR3 DNA is preserved here, 45 bases in frame from base 1. Compared with germline, V lacks 7 bases and J lacks 4 bases; bases without a gene match: 10. With respect to this clone: No antigen is known for it. No qualities accompany the bases; no much larger clone lies one base away.

The immunoSEQ Assay, a bias-controlled multiplex PCR, was used to amplify TCRbeta CDR3 regions from genomic DNA. The published analysis was carried out like this. Within the assay, amplification of reference gene primers was used to estimate how many nucleated cells each sample contained. Sequence reads were collapsed and filtered to measure the absolute abundance of every unique TCRbeta CDR3 rearrangement. For each sample, productive Simpson clonality was calculated as the square root of Simpson's diversity index over productive rearrangements. TCRdb mirrors the immuneACCESS table, restricted to in-frame sequences. Some clones are absent from its copies; in checked studies, under half trace to an unresolved V gene, and the reason for the others is unknown. V, J and clone size reflect that table, while D and trimming were determined from the DNA. Across this sample there are 180,000 or so clones, with around 80% seen only once. About 11% of the sample is in the top ten clones.

The paper as a whole reports these results and caveats: How much clinical and demographic metadata was included differed by source and by participant, and the metadata was provided uncurated.

This receptor was obtained from a man in his forties or fifties who had recovered from COVID-19. The V gene is TRBV28 and the J gene is TRBJ2-3; a stretch of 8 junction bases matches TRBD2. Input material: PBMCs or T cells enriched from blood (not recorded which). The CDR3 region: CASTGLGADSDTQYF. In nucleotide form, the sequence is TGTGCCAGCACGGGACTAGGAGCGGATTCAGATACGCAGTATTTT.